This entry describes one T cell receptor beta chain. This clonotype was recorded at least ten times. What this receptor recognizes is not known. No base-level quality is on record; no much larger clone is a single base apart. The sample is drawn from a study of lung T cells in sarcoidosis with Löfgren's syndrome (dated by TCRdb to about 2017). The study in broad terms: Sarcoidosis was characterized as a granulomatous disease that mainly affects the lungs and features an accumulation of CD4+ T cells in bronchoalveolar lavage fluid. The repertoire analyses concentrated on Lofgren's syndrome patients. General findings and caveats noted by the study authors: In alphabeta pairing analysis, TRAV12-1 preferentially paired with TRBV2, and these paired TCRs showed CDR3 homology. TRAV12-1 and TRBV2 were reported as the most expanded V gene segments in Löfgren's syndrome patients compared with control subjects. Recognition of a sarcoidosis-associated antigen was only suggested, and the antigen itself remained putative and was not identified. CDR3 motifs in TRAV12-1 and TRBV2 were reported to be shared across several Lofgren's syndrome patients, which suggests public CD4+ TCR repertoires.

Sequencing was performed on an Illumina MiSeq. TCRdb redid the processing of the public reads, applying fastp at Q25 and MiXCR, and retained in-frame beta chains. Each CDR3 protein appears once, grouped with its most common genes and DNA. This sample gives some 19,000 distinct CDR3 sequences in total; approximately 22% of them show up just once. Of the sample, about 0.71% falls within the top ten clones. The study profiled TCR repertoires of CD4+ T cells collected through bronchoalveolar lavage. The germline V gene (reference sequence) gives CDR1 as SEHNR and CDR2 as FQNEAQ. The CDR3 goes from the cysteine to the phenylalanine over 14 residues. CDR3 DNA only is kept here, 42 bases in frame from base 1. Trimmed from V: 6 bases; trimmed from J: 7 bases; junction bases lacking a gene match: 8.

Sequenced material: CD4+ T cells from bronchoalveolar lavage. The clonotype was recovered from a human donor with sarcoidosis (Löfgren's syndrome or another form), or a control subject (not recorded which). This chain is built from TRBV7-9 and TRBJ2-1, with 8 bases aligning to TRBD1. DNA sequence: TGTGCCAGCAGACGACCGACAGGGGAGAATGAGCAGTTCTTC. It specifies CASRRPTGENEQFF.